This record covers a single TCR beta chain. Its antigen is unknown. This record comes from a study of radiotherapy plus CTLA-4 blockade in lung cancer. As for the study in general: Objective responses emerged in about 20% of patients, and around 30% attained disease control.

V was clipped by 3 bases and J by 4 bases, with 13 bases between them. The CDR3 consists of 15 residues. Germline V gives CDR1 SGHRS, CDR2 YFSETQ. TCRdb's copy holds only in-frame clones and misses some; the assay was immunoSEQ multiplex PCR. Of approximately 52,000 clones listed, roughly three quarters were seen once; the top ten hold 8.5%. Findings of the study overall: Response was reportedly best predicted by early blood T cell clone dynamics, with interferon-beta. An expansion of tumor-derived TCR clones occurred in blood after radiotherapy plus ipilimumab.

This material consisted of peripheral blood, taken from a patient treated with radiotherapy plus ipilimumab. This chain links TRBV5-1 with TRBJ1-4; D gene unclear. The TCR was taken from a human donor with non-small cell lung cancer who had a complete response to radiotherapy plus ipilimumab. This CDR3 reads CASSSSDTLNEKLFF. DNA of the CDR3: TGCGCCAGCAGCTCATCAGATACCCTTAATGAAAAACTGTTTTTT.